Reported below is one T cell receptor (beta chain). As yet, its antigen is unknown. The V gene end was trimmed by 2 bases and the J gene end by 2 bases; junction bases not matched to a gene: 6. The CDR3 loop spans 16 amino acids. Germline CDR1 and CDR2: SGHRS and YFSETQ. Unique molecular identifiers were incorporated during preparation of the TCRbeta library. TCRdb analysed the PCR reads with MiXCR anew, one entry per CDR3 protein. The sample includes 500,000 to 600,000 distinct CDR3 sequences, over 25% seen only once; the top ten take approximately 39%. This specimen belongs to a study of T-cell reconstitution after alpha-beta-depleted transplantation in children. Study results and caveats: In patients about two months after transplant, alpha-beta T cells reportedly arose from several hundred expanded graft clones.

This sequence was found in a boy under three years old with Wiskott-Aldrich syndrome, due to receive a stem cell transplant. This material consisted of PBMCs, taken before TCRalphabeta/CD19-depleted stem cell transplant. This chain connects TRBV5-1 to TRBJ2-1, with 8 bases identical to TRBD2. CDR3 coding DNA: TGCGCCAGCAGCTTACTCGGCGGGAGGACCTACAATGAGCAGTTCTTC. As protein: CASSLLGGRTYNEQFF.